The following is a T cell receptor beta chain sequence with its context. The antigen this receptor binds is unknown. No per-base quality is available; no much larger clone lies one base away. The entry originates in a study of cytomegalovirus exposure and HLA in healthy donors (dated by TCRdb to 2016 to 2017). Looking at the study overall: A later analysis indicated that the roughly 120 validation repertoires were generated on the platform also employed for the roughly 730 repertoires of the first cohort. The aim of the study was to test whether cataloging public T cell receptors could identify signatures of past pathogen exposure. Besides the first cohort of 550 to 750 subjects, a separate validation cohort made up of 120 different subjects was used. To predict cytomegalovirus infection status, the study brought together high-throughput TCR immunosequencing, statistical association of individual TCRs with disease status, and machine learning.

The donors were included in the validation cohort of 100 to 150 subjects, a group kept apart from the roughly 700-subject first cohort. Overall results and qualifications from the work: Cytomegalovirus status was reported to be diagnosed by the classifier with high specificity and sensitivity in both the original and validation cohorts. In a later analysis, TCRs clustered in the first cohort were found to also tend to co-occur in the 130 or so validation repertoires, with 94% of cluster scores above 0. A few of the identified cytomegalovirus-associated TCR beta chains were confirmed in vitro to be specific for cytomegalovirus antigens. A later analysis had no HLA typing for the validation cohort, so co-occurrence there was scored across all 110 or so repertoires. The study gave a list of 150 to 200 TCR beta chains associated with cytomegalovirus. The authors suggested that the approach could potentially be generalized to other disease states and immunological phenotypes. Across donors, most TCR sequences were observed very rarely, whereas some public TCRs were present in many individuals.

The library was prepared using the immunoSEQ multiplex PCR assay. The published analysis was carried out like this. A statistical classification framework was developed to diagnose cytomegalovirus status using the catalog of TCR beta chain sequences. This is the immuneACCESS table as TCRdb keeps it, with only in-frame sequences that have V and J called. A part of the clones is gone; compared with another copy, unresolved V genes explain less than half, and the rest is unexplained. V and J calls and clone size follow that table, whereas D and trimming were derived from the DNA. For this sample the table gives more than 60,000 clones, of which 95% to 98% were detected only once. The biggest ten clones account for 1.5% to 2% of the sample. The specimen was PBMCs. The clonotype originates from a woman in her late teens or twenties in good health and CMV-seropositive.

The CDR3 sequence is CASSVTGTGIGGEQYF. The DNA sequence reads TGTGCCAGCAGCGTGACCGGGACAGGGATAGGGGGCGAGCAGTACTTC. This receptor chain uses TRBV9 and TRBJ2-7; 9 central nucleotides agree with TRBD1. V lost 2 bases and J lost 6 bases, and the count of bases not matched to a germline gene is 12. From the cysteine up to the phenylalanine, the CDR3 has a length of 16 residues. Only CDR3 DNA is held: 48 bases, read in frame from base 1. Per the germline V gene, SGDLS is the CDR1 and YYNGEE is the CDR2.